This T cell receptor beta chain is from a study of tumor-infiltrating lymphocytes in oesophageal squamous cell carcinoma. TCRdb analysed the PCR reads with MiXCR anew, one entry per CDR3 protein. The sample lists tens of thousands of distinct CDR3 sequences; around 38% were seen once. This clonotype came up many times. Possible read error: a much larger clone is one base away. Trimming removed 1 base from V and 14 bases from J, with 22 bases in between. CDR3 length: 15 amino acids. Per germline, CDR1 SGHAT and CDR2 FQNNGV. The chain has TRBV11-2 and TRBJ2-3; tentatively, D is TRBD2 (5 bases). The sequencing input was esophageal tumor tissue. The sequence derives from a male donor with esophageal squamous cell carcinoma. This CDR3 reads CASSLVGHLTGELYF. The CDR3, as DNA: TGTGCCAGCAGCTTAGTGGGTCACCTCACCGGGGAGCTGTATTTT.